Listed below are T cell receptor beta chains from one sample, sequenced in a study of naive and memory T cell subsets. MiXCR, applied by TCRdb to the UMI-ligation and nested PCR reads, yields one record per CDR3 protein. The profile shows some 21,000 distinct CDR3 sequences, more than 9.5% of them singletons. Sequenced input: central memory CD8+ T cells from blood. These receptors were taken from a human donor in good health. Both conserved end residues are part of each CDR3. The order of the fields is V gene, J gene, clone size, D gene, CDR3 protein, CDR3 DNA. The D gene is left open where the match is weak. The size entry is marked missing in some rows and otherwise reads once, few, many or a size class.

>TRBV9|TRBJ2-1|NA|NA
CASSPHPNYNEQFF
TGTGCCAGCAGCCCTCATCCCAACTACAATGAGCAGTTCTTC
>TRBV6-5|TRBJ2-6|NA|NA
CASSYSDTSAGANVLTF
TGTGCCAGCAGTTACTCGGACACCTCCGCTGGGGCCAACGTCCTGACTTTC
>TRBV2|TRBJ2-2|few|NA
CASSVGPTGELFF
TGTGCCAGCAGTGTTGGTCCCACCGGGGAGCTGTTTTTT
>TRBV11-2|TRBJ2-7|NA|TRBD2
CASSSGLAGGPEQYF
TGTGCCAGCAGCTCGGGACTAGCGGGAGGGCCTGAGCAGTACTTC
>TRBV6-2/TRBV6-3|TRBJ2-1|NA|NA
CASRSGSRTLSYNEQFF
TGTGCCAGCAGGTCCGGTTCGAGGACACTTTCTTACAATGAGCAGTTCTTC
>TRBV28|TRBJ1-2|many|NA
CASSPGDRMSYGYTF
TGTGCCAGCAGCCCCGGCGACAGAATGAGTTATGGCTACACCTTC
>TRBV5-4|TRBJ2-3|NA|NA
CASSLDLEDTQYF
TGTGCCAGCAGCTTGGACCTAGAAGATACGCAGTATTTT
>TRBV27|TRBJ2-5|many|TRBD2
CASMGSGMATQYF
TGTGCCAGCATGGGTAGCGGGATGGCGACCCAGTACTTC
>TRBV3-1|TRBJ2-1|NA|NA
CASSQDPGKEQFF
TGTGCCAGCAGCCAAGATCCCGGGAAAGAGCAGTTCTTC
>TRBV24-1|TRBJ2-7|NA|TRBD1
CATSDRPGQSEEQYF
TGTGCCACCAGTGATAGACCGGGACAGAGTGAAGAGCAGTACTTC
>TRBV2|TRBJ1-1|medium-sized|TRBD1
CASSDHRGYTEAFF
TGTGCCAGCAGCGACCACAGGGGGTACACTGAAGCTTTCTTT
>TRBV6-9|TRBJ1-5|few|NA
CASSRRGRGQPQHF
TGTGCCAGCAGTCGTAGGGGTCGTGGGCAGCCCCAGCATTTT
>TRBV18|TRBJ2-3|NA|NA
CASSPPGFADTQYF
TGTGCCAGCTCACCTCCTGGTTTCGCAGATACGCAGTATTTT
>TRBV7-9|TRBJ1-1|few|NA
CASSLGGGPEAFF
TGTGCCAGCAGCTTAGGAGGGGGACCTGAAGCTTTCTTT
>TRBV4-1|TRBJ2-1|NA|NA
CASSQSYNEQFF
TGCGCCAGCAGTCAATCTTACAATGAGCAGTTCTTC
>TRBV6-5|TRBJ2-7|many|TRBD2
CASSYSGPSGRGEQYF
TGTGCCAGCAGTTACTCGGGGCCTAGCGGGAGGGGGGAGCAGTACTTC
>TRBV11-3|TRBJ2-7|many|TRBD2
CASSLPSGRAWLEQYF
TGTGCCAGCAGCCTCCCAAGCGGGAGGGCCTGGCTCGAGCAGTACTTC
>TRBV23-1|TRBJ2-3|few|NA
CASSQGPRDTQYF
TGCGCCAGCAGTCAAGGACCGAGAGATACGCAGTATTTT
>TRBV4-1|TRBJ2-1|many|NA
CASSQQGIFYNEQFF
TGCGCCAGCAGCCAACAGGGTATATTCTACAATGAGCAGTTCTTC
>TRBV27|TRBJ2-7|few|NA
CASSRRAGTYEQYF
TGTGCCAGCAGCCGACGGGCAGGGACCTACGAGCAGTACTTC
>TRBV7-6|TRBJ2-3|NA|NA
CASSLVAGTDTQYF
TGTGCCAGCAGCTTAGTAGCGGGCACAGATACGCAGTATTTT
>TRBV4-2|TRBJ2-1|NA|NA
CASSQDVAADEQFF
TGTGCCAGCAGCCAAGATGTCGCTGCGGATGAGCAGTTCTTC
>TRBV28|TRBJ2-3|many|TRBD1
CASSPGQALSTQYF
TGTGCCAGCAGTCCAGGACAGGCTCTCAGTACGCAGTATTTT
>TRBV10-3|TRBJ1-1|many|TRBD1
CAISLTGEVSTEAFF
TGTGCCATCAGTTTGACAGGGGAAGTTTCCACTGAAGCTTTCTTT
>TRBV6-2/TRBV6-3|TRBJ1-5|NA|TRBD1
CASRQGNQPQHF
TGTGCCAGCAGACAGGGGAATCAGCCCCAGCATTTT
>TRBV6-1|TRBJ2-1|many|NA
CASSEAPERVYNEQFF
TGTGCCAGCAGTGAAGCGCCGGAAAGGGTCTACAATGAGCAGTTCTTC
>TRBV10-2|TRBJ1-4|NA|NA
CASNDGGLANEKLFF
TGCGCCAGCAACGACGGGGGGTTGGCTAATGAAAAACTGTTTTTT
>TRBV20-1|TRBJ2-7|medium-sized|NA
CSARVLSHTYEQYF
TGCAGTGCTAGAGTACTAAGCCATACCTACGAGCAGTACTTC
>TRBV6-1|TRBJ1-2|many|TRBD1
CASSGSRTGYYGYTF
TGTGCCAGCAGTGGGAGCCGGACAGGGTACTATGGCTACACCTTC
>TRBV5-1|TRBJ2-2|few|TRBD1
CASSLGQGAGGELFF
TGCGCCAGCAGCTTAGGACAGGGGGCTGGCGGGGAGCTGTTTTTT
>TRBV5-4|TRBJ2-7|NA|NA
CASSLTGLSEQYF
TGTGCCAGCAGCTTGACAGGGCTGAGCGAGCAGTACTTC
>TRBV6-2/TRBV6-3|TRBJ1-5|many|TRBD1
CASSYGTAPTNQPQHF
TGTGCCAGCAGTTACGGGACAGCACCGACAAATCAGCCCCAGCATTTT
>TRBV29-1|TRBJ1-3|few|TRBD1
CSVGTGTSGNTIYF
TGCAGCGTCGGGACAGGAACCTCTGGAAACACCATATATTTT
>TRBV2|TRBJ2-3|NA|TRBD2
CASSASGRARTSTDTQYF
TGTGCCAGCAGTGCTAGCGGGAGGGCAAGGACTAGCACAGATACGCAGTATTTT
>TRBV24-1|TRBJ2-7|NA|NA
CATSAGSGGEQYF
TGTGCCACCAGTGCGGGGTCTGGGGGAGAGCAGTACTTC
>TRBV6-5|TRBJ2-2|NA|NA
CASSPGRANTGELFF
TGTGCCAGCAGTCCGGGACGAGCCAACACCGGGGAGCTGTTTTTT
>TRBV2|TRBJ1-2|many|NA
CASSEAREGYTF
TGTGCCAGCAGTGAAGCACGAGAGGGCTACACCTTC
>TRBV27|TRBJ2-2|few|NA
CASSLSWGNTGELFF
TGTGCCAGCAGTTTATCGTGGGGGAACACCGGGGAGCTGTTTTTT
>TRBV6-1|TRBJ2-1|few|NA
CASSELTYEQFF
TGTGCCAGCAGTGAACTGACCTATGAGCAGTTCTTC
>TRBV6-2/TRBV6-3|TRBJ2-1|few|NA
CASLRSGPHNEQFF
TGTGCCAGCCTAAGATCGGGACCGCACAATGAGCAGTTCTTC
>TRBV28|TRBJ2-7|medium-sized|TRBD2
CASSLPEGLEYEQYF
TGTGCCAGCAGTTTACCCGAGGGACTAGAGTACGAGCAGTACTTC
>TRBV6-2/TRBV6-3|TRBJ2-1|few|TRBD2
CASSYLAGVFNEQFF
TGTGCCAGCAGTTACCTAGCGGGAGTATTCAATGAGCAGTTCTTC
>TRBV12-3/TRBV12-4|TRBJ1-5|many|NA
CASSFGVSGNQPQHF
TGTGCCAGCAGTTTCGGGGTATCCGGCAATCAGCCCCAGCATTTT
>TRBV20-1|TRBJ2-1|NA|TRBD2
CSASAGTSAGYNEQFF
TGCAGTGCCTCCGCGGGGACTAGCGCGGGATACAATGAGCAGTTCTTC
>TRBV24-1|TRBJ2-1|few|TRBD2
CATSVTSGSQNEQFF
TGTGCCACCAGCGTGACTAGCGGGAGCCAAAATGAGCAGTTCTTC
>TRBV7-9|TRBJ2-5|few|NA
CAGGSGETQYF
TGTGCCGGGGGGAGTGGAGAGACCCAGTACTTC
>TRBV3-1|TRBJ1-3|NA|NA
CASTIEGEAGNTIYF
TGTGCCAGCACCATTGAGGGAGAAGCTGGAAACACCATATATTTT
>TRBV29-1|TRBJ2-6|many|NA
CSVVFSGANVLTF
TGCAGCGTTGTATTCTCTGGGGCCAACGTCCTGACTTTC
>TRBV15|TRBJ1-1|many|TRBD1
CATSAERDRGRNTEAFF
TGTGCCACCAGCGCGGAACGGGACAGGGGAAGGAACACTGAAGCTTTCTTT
>TRBV6-5|TRBJ2-2|few|NA
CATLDVATGELFF
TGTGCCACCTTGGACGTCGCTACCGGGGAGCTGTTTTTT
>TRBV10-2|TRBJ2-2|few|NA
CASRVFGGAGELFF
TGCGCCAGCAGAGTATTCGGGGGCGCCGGGGAGCTGTTTTTT
>TRBV29-1|TRBJ2-7|NA|NA
CSVGTDYEQYF
TGCAGCGTTGGGACAGACTACGAGCAGTACTTC
>TRBV7-2|TRBJ2-2|many|TRBD2
CASSPYPHSGRLGELFF
TGTGCCAGCAGCCCCTATCCCCATAGCGGGAGGCTCGGGGAGCTGTTTTTT
>TRBV10-3|TRBJ2-5|many|TRBD2
CAISGGEGRQETQYF
TGTGCCATCAGTGGAGGGGAGGGGCGCCAAGAGACCCAGTACTTC
>TRBV5-1|TRBJ1-1|medium-sized|NA
CASSPIVNTEAFF
TGCGCCAGCAGCCCCATAGTGAACACTGAAGCTTTCTTT
>TRBV30|TRBJ2-7|NA|TRBD1
CACGTGVNEQYF
TGTGCCTGTGGGACAGGGGTCAACGAGCAGTACTTC
>TRBV18|TRBJ1-2|few|NA
CASSPSSSGGTNYGYTF
TGTGCCAGCTCACCAAGTTCGAGCGGCGGAACTAACTATGGCTACACCTTC
>TRBV29-1|TRBJ2-3|medium-sized|TRBD2
CSHTAGLATGTDTQYF
TGCAGCCACACAGCGGGACTAGCAACTGGCACAGATACGCAGTATTTT
>TRBV19|TRBJ1-5|NA|NA
CASSINFLGNSNQPQHF
TGTGCCAGTAGTATTAACTTTCTGGGGAATAGCAATCAGCCCCAGCATTTT
>TRBV11-2|TRBJ2-2|NA|NA
CAILNTGELFF
TGTGCCATCCTGAACACCGGGGAGCTGTTTTTT